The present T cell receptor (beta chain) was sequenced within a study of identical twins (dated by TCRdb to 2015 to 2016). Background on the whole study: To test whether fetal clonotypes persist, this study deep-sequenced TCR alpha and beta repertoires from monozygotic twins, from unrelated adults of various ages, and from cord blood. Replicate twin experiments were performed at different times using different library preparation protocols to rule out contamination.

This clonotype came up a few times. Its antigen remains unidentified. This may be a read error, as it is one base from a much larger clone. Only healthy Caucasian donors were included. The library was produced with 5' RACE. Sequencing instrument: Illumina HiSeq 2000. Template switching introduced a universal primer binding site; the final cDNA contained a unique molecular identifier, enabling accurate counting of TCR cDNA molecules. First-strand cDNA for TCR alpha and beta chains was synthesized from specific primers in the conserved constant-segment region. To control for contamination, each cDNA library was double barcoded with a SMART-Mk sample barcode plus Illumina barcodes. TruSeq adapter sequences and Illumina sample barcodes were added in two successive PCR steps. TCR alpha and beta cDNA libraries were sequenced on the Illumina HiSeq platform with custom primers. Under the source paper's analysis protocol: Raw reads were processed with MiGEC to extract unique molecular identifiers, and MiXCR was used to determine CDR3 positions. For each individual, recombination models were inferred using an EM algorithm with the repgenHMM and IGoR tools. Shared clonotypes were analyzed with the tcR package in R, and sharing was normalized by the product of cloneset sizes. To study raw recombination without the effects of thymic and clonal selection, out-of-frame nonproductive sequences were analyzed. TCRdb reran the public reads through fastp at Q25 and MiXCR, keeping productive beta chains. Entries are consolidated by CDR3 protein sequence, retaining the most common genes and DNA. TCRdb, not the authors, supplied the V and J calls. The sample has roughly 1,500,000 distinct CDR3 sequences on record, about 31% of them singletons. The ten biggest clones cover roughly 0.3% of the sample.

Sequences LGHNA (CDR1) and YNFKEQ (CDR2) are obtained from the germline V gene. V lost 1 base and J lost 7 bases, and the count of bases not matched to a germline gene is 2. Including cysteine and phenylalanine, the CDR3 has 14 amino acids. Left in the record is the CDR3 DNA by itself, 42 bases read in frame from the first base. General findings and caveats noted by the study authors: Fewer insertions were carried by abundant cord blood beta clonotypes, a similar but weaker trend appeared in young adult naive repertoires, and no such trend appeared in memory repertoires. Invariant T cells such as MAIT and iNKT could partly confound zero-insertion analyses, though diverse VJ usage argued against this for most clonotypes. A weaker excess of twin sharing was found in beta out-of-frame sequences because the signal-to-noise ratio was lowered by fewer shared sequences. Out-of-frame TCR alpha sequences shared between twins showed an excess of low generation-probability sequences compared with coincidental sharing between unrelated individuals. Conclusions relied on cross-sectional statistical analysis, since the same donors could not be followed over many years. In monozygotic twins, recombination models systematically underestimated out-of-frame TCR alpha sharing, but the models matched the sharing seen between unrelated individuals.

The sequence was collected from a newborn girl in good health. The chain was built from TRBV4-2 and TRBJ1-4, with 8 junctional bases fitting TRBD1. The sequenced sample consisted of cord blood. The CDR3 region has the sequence CASSQGQGTEKLFF. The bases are TGTGCCAGCAGCCAAGGACAGGGGACTGAAAAACTGTTTTTT.